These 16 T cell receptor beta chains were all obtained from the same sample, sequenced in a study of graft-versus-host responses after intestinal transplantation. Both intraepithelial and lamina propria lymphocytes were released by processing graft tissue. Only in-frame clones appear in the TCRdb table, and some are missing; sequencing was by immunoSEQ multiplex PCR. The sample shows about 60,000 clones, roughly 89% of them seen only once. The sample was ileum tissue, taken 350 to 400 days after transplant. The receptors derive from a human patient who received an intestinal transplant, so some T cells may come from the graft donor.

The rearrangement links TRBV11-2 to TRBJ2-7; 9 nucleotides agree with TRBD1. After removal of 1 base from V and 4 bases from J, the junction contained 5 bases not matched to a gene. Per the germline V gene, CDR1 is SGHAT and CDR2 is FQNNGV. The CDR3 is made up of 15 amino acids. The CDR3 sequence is CASSLVGQGLYEQYF. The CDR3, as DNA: TGTGCCAGCAGCTTAGTAGGACAGGGGCTATACGAGCAGTACTTC.

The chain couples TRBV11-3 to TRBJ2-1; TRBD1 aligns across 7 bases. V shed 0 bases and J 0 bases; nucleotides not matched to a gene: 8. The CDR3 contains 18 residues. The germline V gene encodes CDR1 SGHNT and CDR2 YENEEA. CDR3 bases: TGTGCCAGCAGCTTAGATCCTACAGGGGCCAGCTCCTACAATGAGCAGTTCTTC. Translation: CASSLDPTGASSYNEQFF.

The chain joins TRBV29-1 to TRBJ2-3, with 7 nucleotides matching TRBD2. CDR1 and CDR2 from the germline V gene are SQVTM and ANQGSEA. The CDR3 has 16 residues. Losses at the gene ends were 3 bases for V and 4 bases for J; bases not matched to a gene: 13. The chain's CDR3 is CSVDGLAERSADTQYF. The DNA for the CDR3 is TGCAGCGTTGATGGGCTAGCGGAGAGAAGCGCAGATACGCAGTATTTT.

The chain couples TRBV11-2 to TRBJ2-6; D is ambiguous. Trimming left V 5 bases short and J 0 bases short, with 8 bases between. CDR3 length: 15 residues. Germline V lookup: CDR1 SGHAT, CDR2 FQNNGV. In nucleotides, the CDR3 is TGTGCCAGCAGCCCAAGATCCTCTGGGGCCAACGTCCTGACTTTC. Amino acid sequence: CASSPRSSGANVLTF.

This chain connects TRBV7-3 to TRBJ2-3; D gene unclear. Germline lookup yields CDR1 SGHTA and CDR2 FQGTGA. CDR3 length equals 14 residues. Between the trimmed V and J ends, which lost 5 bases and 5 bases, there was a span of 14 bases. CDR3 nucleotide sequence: TGTGCCAGCAGCCGGGCCTTGGGCGGAGATACGCAGTATTTT. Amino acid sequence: CASSRALGGDTQYF.

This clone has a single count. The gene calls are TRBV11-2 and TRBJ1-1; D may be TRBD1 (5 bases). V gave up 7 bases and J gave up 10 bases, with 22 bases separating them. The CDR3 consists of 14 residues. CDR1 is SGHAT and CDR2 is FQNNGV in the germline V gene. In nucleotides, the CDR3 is TGTGCCAGCACCTGGGACGGGCCAAGGGCTCGAGCTTTCTTT. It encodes CASTWDGPRARAFF.

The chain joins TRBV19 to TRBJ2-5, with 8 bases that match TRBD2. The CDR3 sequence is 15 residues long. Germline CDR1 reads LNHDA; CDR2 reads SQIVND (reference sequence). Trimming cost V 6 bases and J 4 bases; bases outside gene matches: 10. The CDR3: CASRRGGEGIETQYF. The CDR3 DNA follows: TGTGCCAGTAGACGGGGGGGCGAGGGTATAGAGACCCAGTACTTC. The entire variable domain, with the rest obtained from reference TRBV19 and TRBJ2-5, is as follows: DGGITQSPKYLFRKEGQNVTLSCEQNLNHDAMYWYRQDPGQGLRLIYYSQIVNDFQKGDIAEGYSVSREKKESFPLTVTSAQKNPTAFYLCASRRGGEGIETQYFGPGTRLLVL.

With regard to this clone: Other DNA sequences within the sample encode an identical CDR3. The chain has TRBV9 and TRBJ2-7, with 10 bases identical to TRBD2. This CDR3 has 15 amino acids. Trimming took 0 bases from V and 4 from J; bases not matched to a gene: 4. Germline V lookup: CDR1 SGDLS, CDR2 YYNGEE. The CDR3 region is CASSVAPSGGYEQYF. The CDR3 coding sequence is TGTGCCAGCAGCGTAGCGCCTAGCGGGGGATACGAGCAGTACTTC.

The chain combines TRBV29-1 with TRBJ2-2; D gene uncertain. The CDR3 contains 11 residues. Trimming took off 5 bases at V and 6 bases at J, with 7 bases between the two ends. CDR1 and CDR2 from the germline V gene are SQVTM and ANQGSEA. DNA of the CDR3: TGCAGCGTTTGGAAGTCCGGGGAGCTGTTTTTT. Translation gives CSVWKSGELFF.

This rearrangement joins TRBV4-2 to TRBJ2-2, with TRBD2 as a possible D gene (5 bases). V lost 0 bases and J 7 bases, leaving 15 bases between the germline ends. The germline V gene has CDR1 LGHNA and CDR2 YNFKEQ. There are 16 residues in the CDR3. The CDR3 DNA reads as TGTGCCAGCAGCCAAGAGACAACCAGTCGGGACGGGGAGCTGTTTTTT. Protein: CASSQETTSRDGELFF.

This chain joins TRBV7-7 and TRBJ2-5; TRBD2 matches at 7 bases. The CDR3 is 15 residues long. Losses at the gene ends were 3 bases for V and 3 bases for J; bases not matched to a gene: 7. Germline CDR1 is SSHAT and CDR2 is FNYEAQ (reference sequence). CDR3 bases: TGTGCCAGCAGCTTTATAGCGGGTTGGGAAGAGACCCAGTACTTC. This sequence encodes CASSFIAGWEETQYF.

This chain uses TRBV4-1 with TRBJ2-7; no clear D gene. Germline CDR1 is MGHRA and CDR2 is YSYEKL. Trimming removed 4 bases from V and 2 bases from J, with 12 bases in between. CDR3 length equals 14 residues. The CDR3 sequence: CASSPGPSAYEQYF. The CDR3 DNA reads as TGCGCCAGCAGCCCCGGTCCTTCAGCCTACGAGCAGTACTTC.

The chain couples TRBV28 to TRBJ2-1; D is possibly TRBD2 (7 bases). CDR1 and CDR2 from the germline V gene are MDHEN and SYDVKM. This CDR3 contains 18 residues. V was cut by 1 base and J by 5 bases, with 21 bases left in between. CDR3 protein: CASSLFGGKSGGDNEQFF. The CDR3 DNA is TGTGCCAGCAGTTTATTTGGGGGCAAGTCGGGAGGAGACAATGAGCAGTTCTTC.

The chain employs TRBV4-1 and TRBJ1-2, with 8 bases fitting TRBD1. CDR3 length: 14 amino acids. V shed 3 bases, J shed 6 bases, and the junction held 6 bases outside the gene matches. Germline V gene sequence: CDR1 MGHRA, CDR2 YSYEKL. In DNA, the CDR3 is TGCGCCAGCAGCCACTGGCAGGGGGCGGATGGCTACACCTTC. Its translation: CASSHWQGADGYTF.

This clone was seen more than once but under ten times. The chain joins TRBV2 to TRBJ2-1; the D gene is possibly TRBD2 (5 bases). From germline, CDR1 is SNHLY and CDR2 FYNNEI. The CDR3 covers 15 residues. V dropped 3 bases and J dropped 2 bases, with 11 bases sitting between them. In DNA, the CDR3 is TGTGCCAGCAGTGATAACCTAGCAGCCTACAATGAGCAGTTCTTC. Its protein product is CASSDNLAAYNEQFF.

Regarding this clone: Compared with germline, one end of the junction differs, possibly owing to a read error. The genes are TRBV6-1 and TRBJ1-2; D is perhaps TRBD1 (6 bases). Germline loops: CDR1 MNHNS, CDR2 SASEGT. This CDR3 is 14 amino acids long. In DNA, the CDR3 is TGTGCCGGCAGTACAGGGCCAGCTAACTATGGCTACACCTTC. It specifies CAGSTGPANYGYTF.